This is a list of T cell receptor beta chains from one sample in a study of shared T cell receptors in the human thymus. Assay: immunoSEQ multiplex PCR; the TCRdb copy retains only in-frame clones and omits some. Of hundreds of thousands of clones detected, more than 70% appear once; the ten largest clones hold roughly 0.0094%. This same sample was also taken into another study, of human thymus T cells.

The sequencing input was thymocytes. The receptors here all came from a boy in the first two years of life with a congenital heart defect. Each CDR3 is given with its conserved first and last residue. The D gene is left open where the match is weak. Expanded clones are given a class, and other clones once, few, many or no size at all.

J gene	D gene	clone size	V gene	CDR3 length	CDR3 protein	CDR3 DNA
TRBJ2-2	-	once	TRBV27	12	CASSFSGGELFF	TGTGCCAGCAGTTTTTCCGGCGGGGAGCTGTTTTTT
TRBJ1-1	-	-	TRBV7-8	15	CASSSRTAVMAEAFF	TGTGCCAGCAGCTCTAGGACAGCGGTCATGGCTGAAGCTTTCTTT
TRBJ2-7	TRBD2	-	TRBV28	22	CAILRGVPPGTSGRQSSYEQYF	TGTGCCATCCTAAGAGGGGTGCCCCCCGGGACTAGCGGGAGACAAAGCTCCTACGAGCAGTACTTC
TRBJ1-2	-	-	TRBV28	14	CASSFARAIRGYTF	TGTGCCAGCAGTTTCGCCAGGGCAATCAGGGGCTACACCTTC
TRBJ2-2	-	-	TRBV5-6	16	CASSPGAEKEAGELFF	TGTGCCAGCAGCCCTGGGGCGGAGAAAGAAGCCGGGGAGCTGTTTTTT
TRBJ1-4	-	-	TRBV28	15	CASRQGSTTNEKLFF	TGTGCCAGCAGGCAGGGGTCTACAACTAATGAAAAACTGTTTTTT
TRBJ2-1	-	few	TRBV10-3	12	CAISATDYQQFF	TGTGCCATCAGCGCTACTGACTACCAGCAGTTCTTC
TRBJ2-7	TRBD2	-	TRBV18	19	CASSPPASGTPRSSYEQYF	TGTGCCAGCTCACCACCGGCCAGCGGGACCCCCCGAAGCTCCTACGAGCAGTACTTC
TRBJ2-7	TRBD2	once	TRBV29-1	16	CSVERGLVGLPYEQYF	TGCAGCGTTGAGAGGGGACTAGTCGGATTGCCTTACGAGCAGTACTTC
TRBJ1-1	TRBD1	-	TRBV28	17	CASRGGQGQLKGTEAFF	TGTGCCAGCAGGGGAGGACAGGGGCAATTGAAGGGAACTGAAGCTTTCTTT
TRBJ1-5	TRBD1	-	TRBV5-6	17	CASSLGQGAGSNQPQHF	TGTGCCAGCAGCTTGGGACAGGGGGCTGGTAGCAATCAGCCCCAGCATTTT
TRBJ1-1	-	-	TRBV9	16	CASSVGVSGEHTEAFF	TGTGCCAGCAGCGTAGGGGTCAGCGGGGAGCACACTGAAGCTTTCTTT
TRBJ2-1	TRBD2	-	TRBV19	19	CASSAQGLADLSVYNEQFF	TGTGCCAGTAGTGCCCAGGGACTAGCGGACTTAAGTGTCTACAATGAGCAGTTCTTC
TRBJ1-6	TRBD1	few	TRBV4-2	16	CASSHHTGQYDSPLHF	TGTGCCAGCAGCCACCACACGGGACAGTATGATTCACCCCTCCACTTT
TRBJ2-2	TRBD1	-	TRBV19	16	CASSILGQESTGELFF	TGTGCCAGTAGTATATTGGGACAGGAGAGCACCGGGGAGCTGTTTTTT
TRBJ1-4	-	-	TRBV18	16	CASSPHEGGSNEKLFF	TGTGCCAGCTCTCCCCACGAGGGGGGGTCTAATGAAAAACTGTTTTTT
TRBJ2-1	TRBD1	-	TRBV30	15	CAWQKTGGAYNEQFF	TGTGCCTGGCAGAAGACAGGGGGAGCCTACAATGAGCAGTTCTTC